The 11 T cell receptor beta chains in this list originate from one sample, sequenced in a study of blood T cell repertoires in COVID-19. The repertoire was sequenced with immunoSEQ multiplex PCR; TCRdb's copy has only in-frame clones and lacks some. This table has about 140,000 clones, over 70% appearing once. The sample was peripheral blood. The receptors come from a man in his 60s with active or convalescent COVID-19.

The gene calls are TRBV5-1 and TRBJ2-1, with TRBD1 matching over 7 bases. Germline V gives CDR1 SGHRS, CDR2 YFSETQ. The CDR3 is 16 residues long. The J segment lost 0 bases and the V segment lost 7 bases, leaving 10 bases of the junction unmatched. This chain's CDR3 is CASEAGGASSYNEQFF. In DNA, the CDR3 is TGCGCCAGCGAGGCAGGGGGTGCTAGCTCCTACAATGAGCAGTTCTTC. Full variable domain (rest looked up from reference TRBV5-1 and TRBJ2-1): KAGVTQTPRYLIKTRGQQVTLSCSPISGHRSVSWYQQTPGQGLQFLFEYFSETQRNKGNFPGRFSGRQFSNSRSEMNVSTLELGDSALYLCASEAGGASSYNEQFFGPGTRLTVL.

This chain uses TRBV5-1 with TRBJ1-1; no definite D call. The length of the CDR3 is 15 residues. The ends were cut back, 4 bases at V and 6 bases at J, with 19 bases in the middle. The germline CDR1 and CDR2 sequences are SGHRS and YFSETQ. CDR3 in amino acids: CASSLRGDGYAEAFF. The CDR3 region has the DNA TGCGCCAGCAGCCTACGGGGTGACGGCTATGCTGAAGCTTTCTTT. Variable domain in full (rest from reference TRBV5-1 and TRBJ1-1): KAGVTQTPRYLIKTRGQQVTLSCSPISGHRSVSWYQQTPGQGLQFLFEYFSETQRNKGNFPGRFSGRQFSNSRSEMNVSTLELGDSALYLCASSLRGDGYAEAFFGQGTRLTVV.

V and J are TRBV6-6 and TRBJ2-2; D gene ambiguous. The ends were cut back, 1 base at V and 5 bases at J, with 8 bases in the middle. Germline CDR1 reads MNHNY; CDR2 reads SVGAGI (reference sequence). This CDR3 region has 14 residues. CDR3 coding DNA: TGTGCCAGCAGTTACTTCCCGGGTACCGGGGAGCTGTTTTTT. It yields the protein CASSYFPGTGELFF.

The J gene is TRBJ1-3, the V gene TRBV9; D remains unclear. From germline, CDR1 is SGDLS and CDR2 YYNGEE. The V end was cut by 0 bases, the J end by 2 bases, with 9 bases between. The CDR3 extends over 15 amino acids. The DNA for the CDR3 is TGTGCCAGCAGCGTAGGAGGGATACCTGGAAACACCATATATTTT. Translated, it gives CASSVGGIPGNTIYF.

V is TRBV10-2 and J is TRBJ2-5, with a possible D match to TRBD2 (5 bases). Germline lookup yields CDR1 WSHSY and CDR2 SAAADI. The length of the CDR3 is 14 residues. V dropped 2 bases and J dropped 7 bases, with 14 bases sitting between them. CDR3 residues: CASSELTSRGTQYF. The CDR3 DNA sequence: TGCGCCAGCAGTGAGCTTACCTCCCGGGGGACCCAGTACTTC.

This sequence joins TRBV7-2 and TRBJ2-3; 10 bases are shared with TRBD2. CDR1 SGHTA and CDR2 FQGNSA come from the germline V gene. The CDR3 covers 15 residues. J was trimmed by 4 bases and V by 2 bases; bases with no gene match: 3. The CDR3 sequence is CASSLPGLASDTQYF. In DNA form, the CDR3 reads TGTGCCAGCAGCTTACCGGGACTAGCGTCAGATACGCAGTATTTT. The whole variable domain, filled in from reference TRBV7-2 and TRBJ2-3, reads GAGVSQSPSNKVTEKGKDVELRCDPISGHTALYWYRQSLGQGLEFLIYFQGNSAPDKSGLPSDRFSAERTGGSVSTLTIQRTQQEDSAVYLCASSLPGLASDTQYFGPGTRLTVL.

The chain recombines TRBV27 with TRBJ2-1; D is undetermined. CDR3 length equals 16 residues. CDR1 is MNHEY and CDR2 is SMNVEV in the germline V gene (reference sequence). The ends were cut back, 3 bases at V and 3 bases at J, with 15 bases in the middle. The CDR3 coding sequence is TGTGCCAGCAGTTTGTCCCCCGGGTCGGGCTACAATGAGCAGTTCTTC. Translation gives CASSLSPGSGYNEQFF.

This CDR3 is CASSLRTGNNSPLHF. CDR3 coding DNA: TGCGCCAGCAGCCTGAGGACGGGGAATAATTCACCCCTCCACTTT. The chain links TRBV5-1 to TRBJ1-6; D is unresolved. This CDR3 contains 15 residues. From germline, CDR1 is SGHRS and CDR2 YFSETQ. V was trimmed by 4 bases and J by 5 bases, leaving 13 bases between them.

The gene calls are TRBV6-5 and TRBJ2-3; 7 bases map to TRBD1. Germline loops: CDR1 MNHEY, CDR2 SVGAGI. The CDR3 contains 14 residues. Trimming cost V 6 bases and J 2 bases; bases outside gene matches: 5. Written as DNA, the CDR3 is TGTGCCAGCAGCGGGACAGACAACACAGATACGCAGTATTTT. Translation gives CASSGTDNTDTQYF.

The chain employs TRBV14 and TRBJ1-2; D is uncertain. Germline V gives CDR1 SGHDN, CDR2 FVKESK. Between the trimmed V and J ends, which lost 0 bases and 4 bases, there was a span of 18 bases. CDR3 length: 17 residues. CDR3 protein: CASSQDGGPGRRYGYTF. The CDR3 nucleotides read TGTGCCAGCAGCCAAGACGGAGGTCCAGGCCGTCGCTATGGCTACACCTTC.

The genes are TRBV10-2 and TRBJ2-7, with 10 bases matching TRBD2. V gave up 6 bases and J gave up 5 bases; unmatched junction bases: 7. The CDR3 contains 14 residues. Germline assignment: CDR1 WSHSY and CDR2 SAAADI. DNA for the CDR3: TGCGCCAGCAGAGCGGGAGGGCCTAGAGACGAGCAGTACTTC. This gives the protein CASRAGGPRDEQYF.